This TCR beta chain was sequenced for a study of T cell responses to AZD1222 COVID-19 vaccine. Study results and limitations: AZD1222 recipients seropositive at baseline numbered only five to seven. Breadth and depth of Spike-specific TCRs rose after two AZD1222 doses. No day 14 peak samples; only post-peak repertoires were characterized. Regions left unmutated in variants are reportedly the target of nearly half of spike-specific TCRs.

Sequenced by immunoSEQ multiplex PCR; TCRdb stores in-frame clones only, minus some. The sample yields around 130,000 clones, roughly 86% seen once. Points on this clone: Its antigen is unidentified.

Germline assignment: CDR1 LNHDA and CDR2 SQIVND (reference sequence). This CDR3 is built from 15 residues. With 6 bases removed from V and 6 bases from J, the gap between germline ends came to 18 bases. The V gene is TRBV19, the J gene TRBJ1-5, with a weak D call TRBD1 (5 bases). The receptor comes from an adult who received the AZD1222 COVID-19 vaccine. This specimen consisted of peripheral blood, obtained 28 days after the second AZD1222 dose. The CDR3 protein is CASRPRGGLGQPQHF. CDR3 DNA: TGTGCCAGTAGACCCCGGGGGGGTTTGGGTCAGCCCCAGCATTTT.